This entry lists 32 T cell receptor beta chains sequenced from one sample in a study of CD8+ T cells in alopecia areata. This sample's treatment: oral pan-JAK inhibitor, 5-10 mg twice daily. As the sequencing template, cDNA was produced by extracting RNA and reverse transcribing it. The data were produced by immunoSEQ multiplex PCR, yet TCRdb's version contains in-frame clones alone and is incomplete. Of under 200,000 clones listed, less than 70% are singletons. Material: CD4+ T cells sorted from blood, obtained at week 24, from a patient treated with tofacitinib. These TCRs come from a human donor with alopecia areata.

V usage is TRBV7-9 and J usage is TRBJ2-5, with 7 nucleotides matching TRBD2. J lost 4 bases, V lost 5 bases, and 13 bases had no gene match. CDR1 SEHNR and CDR2 FQNEAQ come from the germline V gene (reference sequence). This CDR3 comprises 16 residues. The CDR3 reads CASSPVGGRIGETQYF. DNA of the CDR3: TGTGCCAGCAGCCCAGTCGGGGGGAGAATCGGAGAGACCCAGTACTTC. Filled out from reference TRBV7-9 and TRBJ2-5, the complete variable domain reads DTGVSQNPRHKITKRGQNVTFRCDPISEHNRLYWYRQTLGQGPEFLTYFQNEAQLEKSRLLSDRFSAERPKGSFSTLEIQRTEQGDSAMYLCASSPVGGRIGETQYFGPGTRLLVL.

The V gene is TRBV6-6, the J gene TRBJ2-5; D is perhaps TRBD1 (5 bases). This CDR3 contains 16 residues. Germline loops: CDR1 MNHNY, CDR2 SVGAGI (reference sequence). V was clipped by 2 bases and J by 2 bases, with 15 bases between them. CDR3 bases: TGTGCCAGCAGTTACCACCAGACAGAGAAGCAAGAGACCCAGTACTTC. Its protein product is CASSYHQTEKQETQYF.

The DNA for the CDR3 is TGTGCCAGTAATACAGGGAGCTATGGCTACACCTTC. Translating gives CASNTGSYGYTF. V is TRBV19 and J is TRBJ1-2, with D possibly matching TRBD1 (6 bases). Germline CDR1 and CDR2: LNHDA and SQIVND (reference sequence). This CDR3 region has 12 residues. Trimming removed 7 bases at V and 4 bases at J, with 10 bases between.

V is TRBV4-2 and J is TRBJ1-1; D gene uncertain. The CDR3 is made up of 14 amino acids. The ends were cut back, 2 bases at V and 2 bases at J, with 9 bases in the middle. Looked up from germline, CDR1 is LGHNA and CDR2 is YNFKEQ. The CDR3 DNA sequence: TGTGCCAGCAGCCAACACAATTTAAACACTGAAGCTTTCTTT. Protein sequence: CASSQHNLNTEAFF.

This rearrangement joins TRBV7-9 to TRBJ1-2, with a weak D call TRBD1 (5 bases). Trimming shortened V by 5 bases and J by 4 bases, and 17 bases separated the two germline ends. The CDR3 consists of 15 residues. CDR1 and CDR2 from the germline V gene are SEHNR and FQNEAQ (reference sequence). CDR3 region: CASSPRDPESYGYTF. Here the CDR3 DNA reads TGTGCCAGCAGCCCCCGGGACCCAGAAAGCTATGGCTACACCTTC.

This clone was detected a few times. The rearrangement joins TRBV14 to TRBJ2-2; no clear D. The CDR3 sequence is 17 residues long. V lost 2 bases and J 1 base, leaving 14 bases between the germline ends. CDR1 and CDR2 from the germline V gene are SGHDN and FVKESK. CDR3 coding DNA: TGTGCCAGCAGCCAACTGGGGTCACCCGAGAACACCGGGGAGCTGTTTTTT. Residues: CASSQLGSPENTGELFF. Filled out from reference TRBV14 and TRBJ2-2, the complete variable domain reads EAGVTQFPSHSVIEKGQTVTLRCDPISGHDNLYWYRRVMGKEIKFLLHFVKESKQDESGMPNNRFLAERTGGTYSTLKVQPAELEDSGVYFCASSQLGSPENTGELFFGEGSRLTVL.

The V call is TRBV2, the J call TRBJ1-3; possibly TRBD1 for D (5 bases). Looked up from germline, CDR1 is SNHLY and CDR2 is FYNNEI. Deletions cut 6 bases from V and 6 bases from J, with 15 bases between. This CDR3 is 14 amino acids long. For the CDR3, the DNA is TGTGCCAGCAGCCCCGGCGGGGGAGTAAACACCATATATTTT. Its protein product is CASSPGGGVNTIYF.

This clone was counted a few times. This chain uses TRBV29-1 with TRBJ2-1; 8 bases match TRBD2. V trimming: 6 bases; J trimming: 1 base; junction bases outside the gene matches: 5. The CDR3 sequence is 14 residues long. The germline gives CDR1 SQVTM, CDR2 ANQGSEA. The CDR3 bases are TGCAGCGTCGATACTAGCGGTTCCTACAATGAGCAGTTCTTC. It codes for CSVDTSGSYNEQFF.

The rearrangement joins TRBV2 to TRBJ2-3; D is uncertain. The germline V gene has CDR1 SNHLY and CDR2 FYNNEI. This CDR3 is 13 amino acids long. Trimming took 4 bases from V and 4 from J, leaving 9 bases between them. The CDR3 here is CASSVLASDTQYF. The CDR3 nucleotides are TGTGCCAGCAGTGTGTTAGCCTCAGATACGCAGTATTTT.

This clone was picked up a small number of times. This CDR3 fails to terminate in the conserved phenylalanine or tryptophan, so it likely reflects a read error. The limits of the CDR3 on the DNA are not certain, so only TCRdb's listed CDR3 is given. V gene TRBV21-1 combines with J gene TRBJ2-7. TRBV21-1 is assigned pseudogene status. The CDR3 totals 11 residues, both ends included. The CDR3 sequence: CASSKGGGLRD.

The rearrangement links TRBV2 to TRBJ2-5, with a tentative D call TRBD1 (6 bases). Germline V gene lookup returns CDR1 SNHLY and CDR2 FYNNEI. The CDR3 covers 15 residues. The V and J ends lost 8 bases and 3 bases respectively, with 19 bases between them. CDR3 amino acids: CASSEQGFGKETQYF. The CDR3 nucleotides read TGTGCCAGCTCAGAACAGGGATTCGGGAAAGAGACCCAGTACTTC.

This chain connects TRBV9 to TRBJ2-5; the match to TRBD2 covers 7 bases. V was clipped by 0 bases and J by 4 bases; unmatched bases: 18. CDR3 length: 19 residues. From germline, CDR1 is SGDLS and CDR2 YYNGEE. CDR3 sequence: CASSVVGTGGLQNPETQYF. The CDR3 DNA follows: TGTGCCAGCAGCGTAGTAGGGACGGGGGGACTTCAAAACCCAGAGACCCAGTACTTC.

The chain is built from TRBV27 and TRBJ1-6; TRBD1 matches 10 bases. Unmatched junction bases numbered 0, after V lost 4 bases and J lost 9 bases. Per germline, CDR1 MNHEY and CDR2 SMNVEV (reference sequence). The CDR3 extends over 13 amino acids. CDR3 amino acids: CASSWTGGSPLHF. The CDR3, as DNA: TGTGCCAGCAGTTGGACAGGGGGTTCACCCCTCCACTTT.

The J gene is TRBJ1-6, the V gene TRBV2; D remains ambiguous. Germline-derived CDR1 and CDR2 are SNHLY and FYNNEI. The CDR3 totals 12 residues. Between the trimmed V and J ends, which lost 1 base and 17 bases, there was a span of 12 bases. CDR3 DNA: TGTGCCAGCAGTGAAGTCGGGAAGGCCATCCACTTT. This encodes CASSEVGKAIHF.

The rearrangement uses TRBV5-1 and TRBJ2-5, with 8 nucleotides matching TRBD1. Germline assignment: CDR1 SGHRS and CDR2 YFSETQ. The trim removed 4 bases at V and 2 bases at J, leaving 16 bases unmatched. This CDR3 has 18 amino acids. The CDR3 spells CASSQGQGSKLVQETQYF. CDR3 DNA: TGCGCCAGCAGCCAAGGACAGGGATCCAAACTCGTACAAGAGACCCAGTACTTC.

The chain links TRBV29-1 to TRBJ1-2; tentatively, D is TRBD1 (6 bases). This CDR3 region has 16 residues. Germline CDR1 is SQVTM and CDR2 is ANQGSEA. V was pared by 6 bases and J by 4 bases, with 24 bases between. The CDR3 reads CSVRSTGQGTFYGYTF. The CDR3, as DNA: TGCAGCGTACGGAGTACTGGTCAGGGGACCTTCTATGGCTACACCTTC.

The V gene is TRBV29-1, the J gene TRBJ2-5; a possible D gene is TRBD2 (5 bases). V lost 7 bases and J lost 5, with 17 bases in between. CDR1 is SQVTM, CDR2 ANQGSEA, per germline. The CDR3 is 13 amino acids. The CDR3 loop reads CSGFGLPSETQYF. Written as DNA, the CDR3 is TGCAGCGGGTTCGGACTCCCATCGGAGACCCAGTACTTC.

This chain connects TRBV29-1 to TRBJ1-4; D possibly corresponds to TRBD1 (5 bases). There are 13 residues in the CDR3. Trimming cost V 8 bases and J 8 bases, with 18 bases left between them. Per germline, CDR1 SQVTM and CDR2 ANQGSEA. The CDR3 protein is CSFYPGFGEKLFF. In DNA, the CDR3 is TGCAGCTTTTATCCAGGGTTTGGGGAAAAACTGTTTTTT.

The genes are TRBV29-1 and TRBJ2-6; TRBD2 agrees at 7 bases. After removal of 4 bases from V and 0 bases from J, the junction contained 6 bases not matched to a gene. Germline CDR1 and CDR2: SQVTM and ANQGSEA. The CDR3 totals 16 residues. DNA for the CDR3: TGCAGCGTTGCAGTTTGGGGGGGCTCTGGGGCCAACGTCCTGACTTTC. Its protein is CSVAVWGGSGANVLTF.

The chain has TRBV30 and TRBJ2-7; 7 bases are shared with TRBD2. Trimming cost V 7 bases and J 3 bases; bases outside gene matches: 12. CDR3 length equals 14 residues. Germline lookup yields CDR1 GTSNPN and CDR2 SVGIG (reference sequence). CDR3 in amino acids: CAFLSGTINYEQYF. Written as DNA, the CDR3 is TGTGCCTTCCTGTCCGGGACTATAAACTACGAGCAGTACTTC. Supplemented by reference TRBV30 and TRBJ2-7, the full variable domain reads SQTIHQWPATLVQPVGSPLSLECTVEGTSNPNLYWYRQAAGRGLQLLFYSVGIGQISSEVPQNLSASRPQDRQFILSSKKLLLSDSGFYLCAFLSGTINYEQYFGPGTRLTVT.

V and J are TRBV9 and TRBJ1-1, with D unresolved. The V end lost 2 bases, the J end lost 1 base, and 9 bases lay between the germline ends. Germline V gene sequence: CDR1 SGDLS, CDR2 YYNGEE. CDR3 length equals 14 residues. The CDR3 reads CASSVIAGNTEAFF. The CDR3, as DNA: TGTGCCAGCAGCGTGATAGCGGGGAACACTGAAGCTTTCTTT.

V gene TRBV2 combines with J gene TRBJ2-1, with TRBD2 matching 7 bases. The trim removed 7 bases at V and 0 bases at J, leaving 9 bases unmatched. The germline V gene has CDR1 SNHLY and CDR2 FYNNEI. The CDR3 contains 16 residues. The DNA of the CDR3 is TGTGCCAGCAACCGACTAGCCGGGCGCTCCTACAATGAGCAGTTCTTC. The encoded protein is CASNRLAGRSYNEQFF.

V and J are TRBV18 and TRBJ2-7; D ambiguous. Between the trimmed V and J ends, which lost 2 bases and 3 bases, there was a span of 11 bases. Germline V gene data show CDR1 as KGHSH and CDR2 as LQKENI. The length of the CDR3 is 14 residues. The CDR3 nucleotides read TGTGCCAGCTCACCAGGCCTCGCTGGCTACGAGCAGTACTTC. Translated: CASSPGLAGYEQYF.

The chain is built from TRBV6-4 and TRBJ1-5; D is ambiguous. The V end lost 7 bases, the J end lost 7 bases, and 8 bases lay between the germline ends. The CDR3 has 11 amino acids. The V gene's germline CDR1 is MRHNA and CDR2 SNTAGT. CDR3 residues: CASMKNQPQHF. The CDR3 bases are TGTGCCAGCATGAAAAACCAGCCCCAGCATTTT.

The chain carries TRBV30 and TRBJ1-2; 10 bases are shared with TRBD1. This CDR3 is built from 14 residues. CDR1 is GTSNPN and CDR2 is SVGIG in the germline V gene (reference sequence). The trim removed 3 bases at V and 4 bases at J, leaving 5 bases unmatched. In DNA, the CDR3 is TGTGCCTGGAGCACCGGGACAGGGGCCTATGGCTACACCTTC. Translation: CAWSTGTGAYGYTF.

This chain uses TRBV7-9 with TRBJ2-2, with D maybe TRBD2 (5 bases). Trimming took 1 base from V and 8 from J, leaving 8 bases between them. This CDR3 has 13 residues. Germline-derived CDR1 and CDR2 are SEHNR and FQNEAQ (reference sequence). CDR3 nucleotides: TGTGCCAGCAGCTTAGGAGGGTCGGGGGAGCTGTTTTTT. Amino acid sequence: CASSLGGSGELFF.

The chain has TRBV5-6 and TRBJ2-3, with D possibly being TRBD2 (6 bases). Per the germline V gene, CDR1 is SGHDT and CDR2 is YYEEEE. With 4 bases removed from V and 6 bases from J, the gap between germline ends came to 21 bases. The CDR3 consists of 16 residues. Here the CDR3 reads CASSRGGAPEGDTQYF. The CDR3, as DNA: TGTGCCAGCAGCCGAGGCGGGGCTCCAGAGGGGGATACGCAGTATTTT. The variable domain in full, completed from reference TRBV5-6 and TRBJ2-3, reads DAGVTQSPTHLIKTRGQQVTLRCSPKSGHDTVSWYQQALGQGPQFIFQYYEEEERQRGNFPDRFSGHQFPNYSSELNVNALLLGDSALYLCASSRGGAPEGDTQYFGPGTRLTVL.

This clone has only a few counts. This chain connects TRBV14 to TRBJ1-2, with D maybe TRBD1 (5 bases). The CDR3 extends over 11 amino acids. Trimming stripped 5 bases from V and 5 bases from J, with 6 bases between. CDR1 is SGHDN, CDR2 FVKESK, per germline. DNA of the CDR3: TGTGCCAGCAGCAGGGGTTATGGCTACACCTTC. Protein product: CASSRGYGYTF. Using reference TRBV14 and TRBJ1-2 for the parts outside the CDR3, the full variable domain is EAGVTQFPSHSVIEKGQTVTLRCDPISGHDNLYWYRRVMGKEIKFLLHFVKESKQDESGMPNNRFLAERTGGTYSTLKVQPAELEDSGVYFCASSRGYGYTFGSGTRLTVV.

The chain joins TRBV29-1 to TRBJ2-3, with D perhaps being TRBD1 or TRBD2 (6 bases each). The germline V gene has CDR1 SQVTM and CDR2 ANQGSEA. Trimming cost V 4 bases and J 2 bases, with 10 bases left between them. There are 13 residues in the CDR3. The CDR3 nucleotides are TGCAGCGTTGGGGGGGCTCTCACAGATACGCAGTATTTT. This sequence encodes CSVGGALTDTQYF.

This chain joins TRBV10-3 and TRBJ2-7; tentative D call: TRBD2 (7 bases). This CDR3 region has 15 residues. Germline CDR1 reads ENHRY; CDR2 reads SYGVKD. The germline V and J ends were trimmed by 0 bases and 4 bases, with 13 bases remaining between them. Here the CDR3 DNA reads TGTGCCATCAGTGAGTCTTCGGGGGGCCAGTACGAGCAGTACTTC. Its protein is CAISESSGGQYEQYF.

The DNA of the CDR3 is TGCAGCGCATTAGGGGTTAACTATGGCTACACCTTC. Translating it yields CSALGVNYGYTF. V and J are TRBV29-1 and TRBJ1-2, with D possibly TRBD1 on 5 matching bases. Germline V gene sequence: CDR1 SQVTM, CDR2 ANQGSEA. The V end lost 7 bases, the J end lost 1 base, and 10 bases lay between the germline ends. The CDR3 runs 12 residues.

This clone appeared a few times. The chain combines TRBV2 with TRBJ1-5; a possible D gene is TRBD1 (5 bases). The CDR3 is 15 amino acids. V lost 8 bases to trimming and J lost 1 base, with 15 bases between them. Germline V CDR1 and CDR2: SNHLY, FYNNEI. CDR3 sequence (DNA): TGTGCCAGCCTCGGGGGACCTTCGAGCAATCAGCCCCAGCATTTT. Amino acids: CASLGGPSSNQPQHF.